The T cell receptor (beta chain) described here comes from a study of blood T cells in healthy people across ages. Alongside a J-beta primer mix, a sample-barcoded 5' primer served in a second PCR lasting roughly 7 to 11 cycles. Via MiXCR, TCRdb re-called the 5' RACE reads, giving one row per CDR3 protein. The table shows roughly 700,000 distinct CDR3 sequences, with approximately 30% occurring only once. Germline V gene data show CDR1 as SGHVS and CDR2 as FNYEAQ. The CDR3 is made up of 13 amino acids. V was clipped by 2 bases and J by 3 bases, with 4 bases between them. This chain uses TRBV7-6 with TRBJ2-2, with D unclear. Source material: blood. This receptor was taken from a woman older than 75 in good health. The CDR3 is CASSLIHTGELFF. CDR3 coding DNA: TGTGCCAGCAGCTTAATCCACACCGGGGAGCTGTTTTTT.